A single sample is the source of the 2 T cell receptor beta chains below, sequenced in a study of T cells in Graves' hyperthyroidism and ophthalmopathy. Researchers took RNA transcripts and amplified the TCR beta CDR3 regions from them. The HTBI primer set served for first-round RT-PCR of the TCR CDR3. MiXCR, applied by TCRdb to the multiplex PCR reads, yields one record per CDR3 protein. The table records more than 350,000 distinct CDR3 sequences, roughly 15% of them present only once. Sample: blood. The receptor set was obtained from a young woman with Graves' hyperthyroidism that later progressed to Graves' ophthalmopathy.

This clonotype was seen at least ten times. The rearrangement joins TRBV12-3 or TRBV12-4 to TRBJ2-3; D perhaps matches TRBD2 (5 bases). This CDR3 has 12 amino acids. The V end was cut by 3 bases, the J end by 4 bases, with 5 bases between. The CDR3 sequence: CASSFGADTQYF. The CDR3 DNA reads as TGTGCCAGCAGTTTCGGGGCAGATACGCAGTATTTT.

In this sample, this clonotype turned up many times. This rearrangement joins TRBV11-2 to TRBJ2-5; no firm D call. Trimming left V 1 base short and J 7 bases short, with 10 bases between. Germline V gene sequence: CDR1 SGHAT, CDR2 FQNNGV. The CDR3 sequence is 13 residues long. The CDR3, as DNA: TGTGCCAGCAGCTTAGCCAGGTTTGGGACCCAGTACTTC. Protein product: CASSLARFGTQYF.